Following are 18 T cell receptor beta chains from one sample sequenced in a study of blood T cells in healthy people across ages. A second PCR of 7 to 11 cycles used a sample-barcoded 5' primer and a J-beta primer mix. Using its own MiXCR run on the 5' RACE reads, TCRdb lists one record per CDR3 protein. The data show around 1.5 million distinct CDR3 sequences, approximately 59% seen once. Sample: blood. The receptors here all came from a young man in good health.

The chain has TRBV29-1 and TRBJ2-7; D may match TRBD1 or TRBD2 (5 bases each). Germline V gives CDR1 SQVTM, CDR2 ANQGSEA. V lost 6 bases and J lost 4, with 10 bases in between. The CDR3 is made up of 11 amino acids. As DNA, the CDR3 is TGCAGCGTCCGGGGACGGTACGAGCAGTACTTC. Translation: CSVRGRYEQYF.

The V and J genes are TRBV27 and TRBJ1-2, with a possible D match to TRBD1 (5 bases). The V and J ends lost 8 bases and 2 bases respectively, with 12 bases between them. The CDR3 runs to 13 residues. Germline loops: CDR1 MNHEY, CDR2 SMNVEV (reference sequence). The CDR3 reads CASGAQGNYGYTF. CDR3 DNA: TGTGCCAGCGGGGCACAAGGAAACTATGGCTACACCTTC.

The J gene is TRBJ2-7, the V gene TRBV4-3, with D possibly being TRBD2 (5 bases). This CDR3 has 16 amino acids. V lost 4 bases and J 5 bases, leaving 21 bases between the germline ends. Germline V gene sequence: CDR1 LGHNA, CDR2 YSLEER. DNA of the CDR3: TGCGCCAGCAGCCTTAGCGCCGGGCCCGAACGCGACGAGCAGTACTTC. This translates into CASSLSAGPERDEQYF.

The chain employs TRBV21-1 and TRBJ1-2. TRBV21-1 is shown as a pseudogene. There are 15 residues in the CDR3. The chain's CDR3 is CASSKGEHTNYGYTF. DNA for the CDR3: TGTGCCAGCAGCAAAGGGGAGCATACGAACTATGGCTACACCTTC.

This clonotype came up once. The rearrangement links TRBV6-6 to TRBJ2-3; D may be TRBD1 (5 bases). Trimming cost V 6 bases and J 2 bases, with 12 bases left between them. There are 14 residues in the CDR3. Germline V CDR1 and CDR2: MNHNY, SVGAGI (reference sequence). This CDR3 is CASRPRVLTDTQYF. DNA of the CDR3: TGTGCCAGCAGACCCAGGGTCCTCACAGATACGCAGTATTTT.

This clonotype was observed a single time. V and J are TRBV29-1 and TRBJ2-5; D tentatively fits TRBD1 or TRBD2 (5 bases each). This CDR3 comprises 14 residues. The germline V gene encodes CDR1 SQVTM and CDR2 ANQGSEA. V was pared by 7 bases and J by 11 bases, with 26 bases between. CDR3 sequence (DNA): TGCAGCGCTGGAAAGGGACGCGGGTACGAATTGCAGTACTTC. It is translated as CSAGKGRGYELQYF.

This clonotype was counted a single time. The chain uses TRBV10-3 and TRBJ2-2; unclear D gene. Trimming left V 2 bases short and J 6 bases short, with 16 bases between. The germline V gene encodes CDR1 ENHRY and CDR2 SYGVKD. CDR3 length: 16 residues. CDR3 sequence (DNA): TGTGCCATCAGTGAGCCCGACCTAGGACCCTCCGGGGAGCTGTTTTTT. Protein sequence: CAISEPDLGPSGELFF.

V gene TRBV27 combines with J gene TRBJ1-1; D is unclear. Germline-derived CDR1 and CDR2 are MNHEY and SMNVEV (reference sequence). The CDR3 extends over 18 amino acids. The V end was cut by 2 bases, the J end by 3 bases, with 22 bases between. The CDR3 sequence is CASSLAPQVGPEDTEAFF. CDR3 nucleotide sequence: TGTGCCAGCAGTTTAGCCCCTCAGGTGGGCCCAGAGGACACTGAAGCTTTCTTT.

This chain connects TRBV15 to TRBJ2-3; 9 bases line up with TRBD2. Germline trimming cut 3 bases from V and 2 bases from J; bases unmatched to any gene: 6. This CDR3 has 16 amino acids. Germline CDR1 reads LNHNV; CDR2 reads YYDKDF (reference sequence). CDR3 DNA: TGTGCCACCAGCAGGGATAGCGGGGGTAACACAGATACGCAGTATTTT. Translation: CATSRDSGGNTDTQYF.

The chain uses TRBV7-2 and TRBJ1-3; D may be TRBD1 (5 bases). This CDR3 has 17 residues. V lost 5 bases and J lost 0, with 17 bases in between. Germline assignment: CDR1 SGHTA and CDR2 FQGNSA. Written as DNA, the CDR3 is TGTGCCAGCAGCGACCCTTTAGGGACCTTCTCTGGAAACACCATATATTTT. It yields the protein CASSDPLGTFSGNTIYF.

The chain joins TRBV5-6 to TRBJ2-3, with D unclear. The CDR3 spans 16 residues. V was clipped by 0 bases and J by 0 bases, with 11 bases between them. Germline values: CDR1 SGHDT, CDR2 YYEEEE. CDR3 loop: CASSLESRTSTDTQYF. In DNA form, the CDR3 reads TGTGCCAGCAGCTTGGAGTCACGAACTAGCACAGATACGCAGTATTTT. The variable domain in full, completed from reference TRBV5-6 and TRBJ2-3, reads DAGVTQSPTHLIKTRGQQVTLRCSPKSGHDTVSWYQQALGQGPQFIFQYYEEEERQRGNFPDRFSGHQFPNYSSELNVNALLLGDSALYLCASSLESRTSTDTQYFGPGTRLTVL.

The rearrangement uses TRBV12-3 or TRBV12-4 and TRBJ2-7, with a tentative D call TRBD2 (7 bases). This CDR3 is 15 amino acids long. Deletions cut 8 bases from V and 4 bases from J, with 21 bases between. CDR3 region: CASRGGGTGNYEQYF. CDR3 DNA: TGTGCCAGCCGAGGGGGGGGGACTGGGAATTACGAGCAGTACTTC.

V gene TRBV6-5 combines with J gene TRBJ1-6, with D unclear. The CDR3 is made up of 16 amino acids. The germline gives CDR1 MNHEY, CDR2 SVGAGI. V gave up 5 bases and J gave up 7 bases, with 18 bases separating them. Written as DNA, the CDR3 is TGTGCCAGCAGTGACCCCCCTGTGCAAGGCAATTCACCCCTCCACTTT. As protein: CASSDPPVQGNSPLHF.

This clonotype was seen a handful of times. The gene calls are TRBV15 and TRBJ2-3; 7 bases are a match to TRBD2. CDR3 length equals 14 residues. Germline CDR1 and CDR2: LNHNV and YYDKDF (reference sequence). V lost 6 bases to trimming and J lost 1 base; unmatched junction nucleotides: 4. The CDR3 nucleotides read TGTGCCACCAGGTATCGGGGGGGCACAGATACGCAGTATTTT. Translated: CATRYRGGTDTQYF.

The chain links TRBV6-5 to TRBJ2-5; D assignment may be TRBD1 or TRBD2 (5 bases each). Germline lookup yields CDR1 MNHEY and CDR2 SVGAGI. Trimming stripped 0 bases from V and 5 bases from J, with 19 bases between. The CDR3 has 17 amino acids. The CDR3 DNA sequence: TGTGCCAGCAGTTACTCGAAGGTTAGGGGCTGGAGGGAGACCCAGTACTTC. Its protein is CASSYSKVRGWRETQYF.

This clonotype was counted only a few times. The chain uses TRBV29-1 and TRBJ2-1, with TRBD2 matching over 11 bases. V lost 5 bases and J lost 5; bases outside the gene matches: 17. Looked up from germline, CDR1 is SQVTM and CDR2 is ANQGSEA. This CDR3 spans 18 amino acids. Here the CDR3 reads CSVWIGLAGGQLNNEQFF. The DNA for the CDR3 is TGCAGCGTTTGGATTGGACTAGCGGGTGGACAACTCAACAATGAGCAGTTCTTC.

This chain connects TRBV6-2 or TRBV6-3 to TRBJ1-1, with D unclear. Per the germline V gene, CDR1 is MNHEY and CDR2 is SVGEGT. With 2 bases removed from V and 7 bases from J, the gap between germline ends came to 8 bases. CDR3 length: 12 residues. The CDR3 DNA is TGTGCCAGCAGTTACCGGAGGGTTGAAGCTTTCTTT. It encodes CASSYRRVEAFF.

A single count supports this clonotype. The chain uses TRBV29-1 and TRBJ1-2; 8 bases align to TRBD1. The CDR3 has 12 amino acids. Germline lookup yields CDR1 SQVTM and CDR2 ANQGSEA. V was clipped by 6 bases and J by 7 bases; unmatched bases: 7. CDR3 nucleotide sequence: TGCAGCGTGGCCGGGACAGGCCCTGGCTACACCTTC. Protein product: CSVAGTGPGYTF.